This T cell receptor beta chain comes out of a study of T-cell reconstitution after alpha-beta-depleted transplantation in children. Overall study findings and caveats: Surviving recipient T cells and thymic progenitors accounted for the high day-60 TCRbeta diversity observed in some patients. Reportedly, only several hundred clones from non-depleted graft cells drove alpha-beta T-cell counts at about two months. A year had passed since transplant, and T-cell counts and diversity by then came mostly from newly produced T cells.

The CDR3 is 16 residues long. V gave up 4 bases and J gave up 7 bases; unmatched junction bases: 12. Germline assignment: CDR1 SGHTA and CDR2 FQGTGA. The TCRbeta library was prepared with unique molecular identifiers. MiXCR, run by TCRdb on the PCR reads, gives a single entry per CDR3 protein. The sample holds a few hundred thousand distinct CDR3 sequences, 25% to 30% seen once. As for this clonotype: Its specificity is unknown.

The sequence was collected from a boy younger than two with Wiskott-Aldrich syndrome, due to receive a stem cell transplant. The chain couples TRBV7-3 to TRBJ1-2; 10 nucleotides line up with TRBD1. Sequences were derived from PBMCs, sampled before TCRalphabeta/CD19-depleted stem cell transplant. The CDR3 sequence is CASSCLTGTGAFGYTF. DNA of the CDR3: TGTGCCAGCAGCTGCCTCACCGGGACAGGGGCTTTTGGCTACACCTTC. Variable domain in full (rest from reference TRBV7-3 and TRBJ1-2): GAGVSQTPSNKVTEKGKYVELRCDPISGHTALYWYRQSLGQGPEFLIYFQGTGAADDSGLPNDRFFAVRPEGSVSTLKIQRTERGDSAVYLCASSCLTGTGAFGYTFGSGTRLTVV.